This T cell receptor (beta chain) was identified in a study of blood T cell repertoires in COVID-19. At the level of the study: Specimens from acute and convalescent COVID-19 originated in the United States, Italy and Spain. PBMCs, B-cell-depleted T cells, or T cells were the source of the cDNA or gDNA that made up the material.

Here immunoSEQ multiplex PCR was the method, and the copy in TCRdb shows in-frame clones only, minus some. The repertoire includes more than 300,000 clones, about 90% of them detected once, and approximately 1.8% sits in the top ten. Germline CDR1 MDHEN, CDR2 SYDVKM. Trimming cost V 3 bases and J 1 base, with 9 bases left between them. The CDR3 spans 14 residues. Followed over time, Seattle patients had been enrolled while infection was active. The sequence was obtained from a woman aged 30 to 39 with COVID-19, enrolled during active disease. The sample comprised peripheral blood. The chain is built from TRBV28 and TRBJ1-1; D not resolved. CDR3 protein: CASSLPTGNTEAFF. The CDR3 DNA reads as TGTGCCAGCAGTTTGCCGACGGGGAACACTGAAGCTTTCTTT.